This T cell receptor (beta chain) was recorded in a study of blood T cell repertoires in COVID-19. TCRdb's table, derived via immunoSEQ multiplex PCR, lists solely in-frame clones and lacks some. The table lists 100,000 to 150,000 clones, around 70% of them singletons. The trim removed 1 base at V and 7 bases at J, leaving 7 bases unmatched. The CDR3 has 15 amino acids. Looked up from germline, CDR1 is SGHDN and CDR2 is FVKESK. The chain carries TRBV14 and TRBJ2-7, with 10 nucleotides matching TRBD2. The TCR originated in a man aged 55-75 years with acute or convalescent COVID-19. Sequenced material: peripheral blood. The CDR3 reads CASSQVLLAGEEQYF. Written as DNA, the CDR3 is TGTGCCAGCAGCCAAGTTCTCCTAGCGGGAGAGGAGCAGTACTTC. The whole variable domain, remainder taken from reference TRBV14 and TRBJ2-7, is EAGVTQFPSHSVIEKGQTVTLRCDPISGHDNLYWYRRVMGKEIKFLLHFVKESKQDESGMPNNRFLAERTGGTYSTLKVQPAELEDSGVYFCASSQVLLAGEEQYFGPGTRLTVT.